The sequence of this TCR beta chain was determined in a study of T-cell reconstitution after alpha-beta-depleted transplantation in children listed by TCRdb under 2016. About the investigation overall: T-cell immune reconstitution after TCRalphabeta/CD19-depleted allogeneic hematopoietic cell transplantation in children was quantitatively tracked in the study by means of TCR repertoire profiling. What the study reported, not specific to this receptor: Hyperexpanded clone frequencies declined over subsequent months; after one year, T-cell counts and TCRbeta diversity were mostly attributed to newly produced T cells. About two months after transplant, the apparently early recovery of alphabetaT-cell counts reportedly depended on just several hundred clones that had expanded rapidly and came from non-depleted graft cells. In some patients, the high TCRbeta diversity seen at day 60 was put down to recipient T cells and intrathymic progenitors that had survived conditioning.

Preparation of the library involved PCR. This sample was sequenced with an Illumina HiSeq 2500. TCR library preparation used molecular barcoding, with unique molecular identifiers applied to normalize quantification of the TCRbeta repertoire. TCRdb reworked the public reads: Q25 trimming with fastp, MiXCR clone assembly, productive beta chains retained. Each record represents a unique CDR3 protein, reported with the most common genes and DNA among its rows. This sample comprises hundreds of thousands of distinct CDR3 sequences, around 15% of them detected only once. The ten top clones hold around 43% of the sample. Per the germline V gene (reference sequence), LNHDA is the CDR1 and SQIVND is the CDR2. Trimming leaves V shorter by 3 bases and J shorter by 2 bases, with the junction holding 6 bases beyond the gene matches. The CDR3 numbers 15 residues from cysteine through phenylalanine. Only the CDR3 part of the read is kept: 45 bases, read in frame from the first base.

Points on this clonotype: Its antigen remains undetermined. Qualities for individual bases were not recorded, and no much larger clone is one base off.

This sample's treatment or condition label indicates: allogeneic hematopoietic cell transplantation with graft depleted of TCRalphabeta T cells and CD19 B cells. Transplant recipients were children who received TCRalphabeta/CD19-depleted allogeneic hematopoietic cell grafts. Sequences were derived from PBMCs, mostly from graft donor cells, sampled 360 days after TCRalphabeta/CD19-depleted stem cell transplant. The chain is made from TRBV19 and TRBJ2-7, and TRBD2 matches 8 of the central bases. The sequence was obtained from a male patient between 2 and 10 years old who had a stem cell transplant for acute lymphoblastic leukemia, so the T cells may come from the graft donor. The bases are TGTGCCAGTAGTATGGCGGGAGGCACTACCTACGAGCAGTACTTC. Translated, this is CASSMAGGTTYEQYF.